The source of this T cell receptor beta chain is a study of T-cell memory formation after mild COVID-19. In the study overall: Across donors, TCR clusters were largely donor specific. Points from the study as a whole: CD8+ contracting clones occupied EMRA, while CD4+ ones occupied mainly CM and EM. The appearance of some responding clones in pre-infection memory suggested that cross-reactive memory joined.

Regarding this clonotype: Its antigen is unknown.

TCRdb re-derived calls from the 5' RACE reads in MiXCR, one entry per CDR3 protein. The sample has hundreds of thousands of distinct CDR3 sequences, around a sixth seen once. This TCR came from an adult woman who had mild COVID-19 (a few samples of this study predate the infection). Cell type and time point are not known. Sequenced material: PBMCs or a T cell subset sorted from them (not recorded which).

Written as DNA, the CDR3 is TGCAGTGTTTACCGAGGTGGGGGCCACTATGGCTACACCTTC. Residues: CSVYRGGGHYGYTF. J is TRBJ1-2 and V is TRBV20-1, with a possible D match to TRBD1 (6 bases). V lost 7 bases and J 3 bases, leaving 18 bases between the germline ends. Germline assignment: CDR1 DFQATT and CDR2 SNEGSKA (reference sequence). There are 14 residues in the CDR3.